This TCR beta chain was recorded in a study of T cells in Graves' hyperthyroidism and ophthalmopathy. The source material, RNA transcripts, was used to amplify TCR beta CDR3 regions. HTBI primers were used for first-round RT-PCR of the TCR CDR3. TCRdb fed the multiplex PCR reads into MiXCR, producing one record per CDR3 protein. The sample lists 750,000 to 950,000 distinct CDR3 sequences; roughly 40% were seen once. This clonotype was found a few times. The germline V gene encodes CDR1 SGDLS and CDR2 YYNGEE. The ends were cut back, 4 bases at V and 7 bases at J, with 15 bases in the middle. There are 13 residues in the CDR3. Patients counted as stable if ophthalmopathy did not develop within 18 months. Not enrolled were patients with uncontrolled infection, other autoimmune disease, pregnancy or lactation.

Source material: blood. J is TRBJ2-7 and V is TRBV9; D unclear. The TCR was taken from a man aged 18 to 30 with Graves' hyperthyroidism. The CDR3 DNA follows: TGTGCCAGCAGCCTTACGCAGGCTGGGGAGCAGTACTTC. It yields the protein CASSLTQAGEQYF.